These 28 T cell receptor beta chains came from one sample sequenced in a study of Graves' ophthalmopathy and Graves' hyperthyroidism. For repertoire sequencing, the TCR beta CDR3 regions were amplified from RNA transcripts. RT-PCR in the first round used HTBI primers; a second-round multiplex PCR followed. TCRdb ran MiXCR on the multiplex PCR reads and lists one entry per CDR3 protein. The repertoire holds around 400,000 distinct CDR3 sequences, under 25% seen once, with around 3.2% in the top ten. The sequencing sample was made of peripheral blood. The origin of the receptors is a woman under 30 with stable Graves' hyperthyroidism.

In this sample, this clonotype turned up many times. The chain recombines TRBV5-1 with TRBJ2-5; D may be TRBD1 (6 bases). The V and J ends lost 5 bases and 2 bases respectively, with 10 bases between them. Germline-derived CDR1 and CDR2 are SGHRS and YFSETQ. The CDR3 is 13 residues long. CDR3 residues: CASRDGTQETQYF. The DNA of the CDR3 is TGCGCCAGCAGGGACGGGACACAAGAGACCCAGTACTTC.

CDR3 sequence reads: CASNSGGDRGNYGYTF. The DNA for the CDR3 is TGTGCCAGCAACTCCGGAGGGGACAGGGGGAACTATGGCTACACCTTC. This chain joins TRBV11-2 and TRBJ1-2, with 11 bases fitting TRBD1. CDR3 size: 16 residues. Germline V gene lookup returns CDR1 SGHAT and CDR2 FQNNGV. Losses at the gene ends were 7 bases for V and 2 bases for J; bases not matched to a gene: 9.

This clonotype was detected ten times or more. CDR3 bases: TGTGCCAGCAGTTCGGCAGGGTCCCCTTCAGGAAAGCCCCAGCATTTT. Its protein product is CASSSAGSPSGKPQHF. This chain uses TRBV27 with TRBJ1-5; D is possibly TRBD1 (5 bases). The V gene's germline CDR1 is MNHEY and CDR2 SMNVEV (reference sequence). The V gene lost 4 bases and the J gene lost 8 bases, with 21 bases spanning the gap. CDR3 size: 16 residues.

This clonotype came up many times. The DNA for the CDR3 is TGTGCCTGGAGTGTTGATCACATTAGCAATCAGCCCCAGCATTTT. Translated: CAWSVDHISNQPQHF. The chain recombines TRBV30 with TRBJ1-5, with D hard to call. Trimming removed 0 bases at V and 0 bases at J, with 9 bases between. The CDR3 sequence is 15 residues long. CDR1 and CDR2 from the germline V gene are GTSNPN and SVGIG (reference sequence).

This clonotype was found many times. J is TRBJ1-2 and V is TRBV30, with D possibly TRBD1 on 6 matching bases. CDR1 is GTSNPN and CDR2 is SVGIG in the germline V gene (reference sequence). The CDR3 totals 14 residues. The V end was cut by 4 bases, the J end by 2 bases, with 14 bases between. Here the CDR3 reads CAWIKQGANYGYTF. The CDR3 coding sequence is TGTGCCTGGATAAAACAGGGCGCGAACTATGGCTACACCTTC.

This clonotype was seen repeatedly, ten times or more. The V call is TRBV20-1, the J call TRBJ2-7, with 12 bases lining up with TRBD2. CDR1 and CDR2 (germline): DFQATT, SNEGSKA (reference sequence). The junction had 15 bases not matched to a gene; V was cut back by 0 bases and J by 0 bases. The CDR3 spans 20 residues. CDR3 in amino acids: CSARDWRTSGDQQSSYEQYF. DNA for the CDR3: TGCAGTGCTAGAGATTGGAGGACTAGCGGGGACCAACAGAGCTCCTACGAGCAGTACTTC.

This clonotype has at least ten counts. The chain couples TRBV6-1 to TRBJ1-2, with D maybe TRBD1 (5 bases). This CDR3 is built from 13 residues. Germline CDR1 is MNHNS and CDR2 is SASEGT. V gave up 3 bases and J gave up 3 bases, with 8 bases separating them. The CDR3 bases are TGTGCCAGCAGTGAGAGGGGTTACTATGGCTACACCTTC. Its translation is CASSERGYYGYTF.

The V and J genes are TRBV12-3 or TRBV12-4 and TRBJ1-1, with D uncertain. Trimming removed 7 bases from V and 0 bases from J, with 9 bases in between. The CDR3 is 13 amino acids. Written as DNA, the CDR3 is TGTGCCAGCACCTCTCGCGTGAACACTGAAGCTTTCTTT. Its translation is CASTSRVNTEAFF.

There are many counts of this clonotype. The V and J genes are TRBV2 and TRBJ1-5; perhaps TRBD1 as D (6 bases). Trimming shortened V by 0 bases and J by 3 bases, and 9 bases separated the two germline ends. Germline CDR1 is SNHLY and CDR2 is FYNNEI. This CDR3 is 15 amino acids long. CDR3 sequence reads: CASSEAQGTNQPQHF. The CDR3, as DNA: TGTGCCAGCAGTGAAGCGCAGGGGACCAATCAGCCCCAGCATTTT.

The table lists this clonotype with many counts. The CDR3 region is CASSYGTEQYF. The DNA of the CDR3 is TGTGCCAGCAGTTACGGCACCGAGCAGTACTTC. The chain uses TRBV6-2 or TRBV6-3 and TRBJ2-7; the D is unclear. Germline V CDR1 and CDR2: MNHEY, SVGEGT. The length of the CDR3 is 11 residues. V was trimmed by 2 bases and J by 6 bases, leaving 5 bases between them.

In nucleotides, the CDR3 is TGTGCCAGCAGTTTCAGGGCAGATCAGCCCCAGCATTTT. Residues: CASSFRADQPQHF. The rearrangement links TRBV6-2 or TRBV6-3 to TRBJ1-5, with a tentative D call TRBD1 (5 bases). Germline V lookup: CDR1 MNHEY, CDR2 SVGEGT. This CDR3 comprises 13 residues. The V and J ends lost 4 bases and 5 bases respectively, with 9 bases between them.

This clonotype came up a few times. This sequence joins TRBV11-1 and TRBJ2-5; 15 bases line up with TRBD2. The V gene end was trimmed by 3 bases and the J gene end by 5 bases; junction bases not matched to a gene: 7. CDR3 size: 17 residues. Germline assignment: CDR1 SGHAT and CDR2 FQDESV (reference sequence). The CDR3 region is CASSLRTSGRAAETQYF. CDR3 DNA: TGTGCCAGCAGCTTGCGGACTAGCGGGAGGGCAGCCGAGACCCAGTACTTC.

This clonotype was found many times. The rearrangement uses TRBV6-5 and TRBJ1-1, with D perhaps matching TRBD1 (5 bases). CDR3 length: 12 residues. The germline V and J ends were trimmed by 9 bases and 1 base, with 9 bases remaining between them. Germline CDR1 and CDR2: MNHEY and SVGAGI. The CDR3 nucleotides read TGTGCCAGTTCGAGGGGGAACACTGAAGCTTTCTTT. Amino acids: CASSRGNTEAFF.

The table lists this clonotype with many counts. V gene TRBV9 combines with J gene TRBJ2-4, with unresolved D. V lost 3 bases and J 10 bases, leaving 11 bases between the germline ends. The CDR3 sequence is 12 residues long. Germline CDR1 SGDLS, CDR2 YYNGEE. The CDR3, as DNA: TGTGCCAGCAGCGGCGACTCCCTGATTCAGTACTTC. Translated: CASSGDSLIQYF. Filled out from reference TRBV9 and TRBJ2-4, the complete variable domain reads DSGVTQTPKHLITATGQRVTLRCSPRSGDLSVYWYQQSLDQGLQFLIQYYNGEERAKGNILERFSAQQFPDLHSELNLSSLELGDSALYFCASSGDSLIQYFGAGTRLSVL.

As for this clonotype: It may be a read error: a sequence one base away is much more abundant. The chain recombines TRBV27 with TRBJ1-2, with D hard to call. Germline V gene data show CDR1 as MNHEY and CDR2 as SMNVEV (reference sequence). The CDR3 is 14 amino acids. CDR3 bases: TGTGCCAGCAGTTTAGTTTTCGGCGGCGATGGCTACGCCTTC. Residues: CASSLVFGGDGYAF.

This clonotype was seen ten or more times. The chain couples TRBV6-1 to TRBJ1-6; D not certain. Trimming removed 8 bases from V and 6 bases from J, with 11 bases in between. Germline V gene sequence: CDR1 MNHNS, CDR2 SASEGT. The CDR3 has 13 residues. CDR3 sequence: CASFAGINSPLHF. The CDR3 DNA is TGTGCCAGCTTCGCTGGGATTAATTCACCCCTCCACTTT.

This clonotype appeared many times. The chain combines TRBV25-1 with TRBJ2-7, with D perhaps TRBD2 (5 bases). Trimming stripped 4 bases from V and 5 bases from J, with 21 bases between. CDR1 is MGHDK and CDR2 is SYGVNS in the germline V gene. CDR3 length: 16 amino acids. CDR3 in DNA: TGTGCCAGCAGTGTCCAACGGTATGGTAGAGCGGACGAGCAGTACTTC. Translating it yields CASSVQRYGRADEQYF.

The chain links TRBV2 to TRBJ2-5, with TRBD1 as a possible D gene (6 bases). The CDR3 extends over 15 amino acids. CDR1 and CDR2 from the germline V gene are SNHLY and FYNNEI. Trimming cost V 4 bases and J 4 bases, with 16 bases left between them. Written as DNA, the CDR3 is TGTGCCAGCAGTGTACAGCGTCTGGGGGCAGAGACCCAGTACTTC. It codes for CASSVQRLGAETQYF.

This clonotype was seen ten or more times. V and J are TRBV15 and TRBJ2-3; maybe TRBD1 (6 bases). Per the germline V gene, CDR1 is LNHNV and CDR2 is YYDKDF (reference sequence). This CDR3 contains 14 residues. V lost 8 bases and J lost 2, with 14 bases in between. CDR3 region: CATEMGHTTDTQYF. The CDR3 bases are TGTGCCACCGAAATGGGACATACCACAGATACGCAGTATTTT.

The sample holds many counts of this clonotype. This chain links TRBV11-2 with TRBJ2-5, with D perhaps TRBD1 or TRBD2 (5 bases each). CDR3 size: 15 residues. V shed 1 base and J shed 4 bases, with 13 bases lying between them. Germline V gene lookup returns CDR1 SGHAT and CDR2 FQNNGV. CDR3 nucleotide sequence: TGTGCCAGCAGCTTAGGTGGGACCGGAGGAGAGACCCAGTACTTC. It translates to CASSLGGTGGETQYF.

This clonotype has a count of ten or more. The chain combines TRBV12-3 or TRBV12-4 with TRBJ2-7, with TRBD2 matching over 10 bases. This CDR3 comprises 15 residues. Unmatched junction bases numbered 9, after V lost 3 bases and J lost 7 bases. CDR3 amino acids: CASSFIAGGRLEQYF. CDR3 bases: TGTGCCAGCAGTTTTATAGCGGGAGGCCGACTGGAGCAGTACTTC.

This clonotype showed up many times. The chain couples TRBV10-3 to TRBJ2-7; a weak D match, TRBD2 (5 bases). Per the germline V gene, CDR1 is ENHRY and CDR2 is SYGVKD. Trimming pared 2 bases from V and 5 bases from J, leaving 16 bases between. There are 15 residues in the CDR3. CDR3 coding DNA: TGTGCCATCAGTGAGCTTAGCGCCGGGCTCGACGAGCAGTACTTC. Amino acid sequence: CAISELSAGLDEQYF.

This clonotype was picked up many times. The V gene is TRBV12-3 or TRBV12-4, the J gene TRBJ2-2, with 7 bases lining up with TRBD2. This CDR3 comprises 12 residues. V gave up 6 bases and J gave up 5 bases; unmatched junction bases: 0. The CDR3 DNA reads as TGTGCCAGCAGACTAGCGACCGGGGAGCTGTTTTTT. This encodes CASRLATGELFF.

Ten or more counts support this clonotype. The chain joins TRBV11-2 to TRBJ2-7; the D call may be TRBD1 or TRBD2 (5 bases each). CDR1 and CDR2 from the germline V gene are SGHAT and FQNNGV. The CDR3 length is 15 residues. V dropped 2 bases and J dropped 1 base, with 12 bases sitting between them. The CDR3 DNA reads as TGTGCCAGCAGCTTATCCGGGACGCCGTCCTACGAGCAGTACTTC. It yields the protein CASSLSGTPSYEQYF.

The chain employs TRBV6-5 and TRBJ2-2; D is unclear. V shed 1 base and J shed 1 base, with 7 bases lying between them. Germline assignment: CDR1 MNHEY and CDR2 SVGAGI. This CDR3 region has 15 residues. CDR3 sequence reads: CASSYWSVNTGELFF. As DNA, the CDR3 is TGTGCCAGCAGTTACTGGTCGGTGAACACCGGGGAGCTGTTTTTT.

This clonotype was recorded at least ten times. The chain joins TRBV6-5 to TRBJ2-7; TRBD1 aligns across 8 bases. The CDR3 contains 14 residues. The trim removed 4 bases at V and 4 bases at J, leaving 6 bases unmatched. Germline V lookup: CDR1 MNHEY, CDR2 SVGAGI. The DNA of the CDR3 is TGTGCCAGCAGTTCGGCCAGGGGGCGTTACGAGCAGTACTTC. It codes for CASSSARGRYEQYF.

The chain employs TRBV6-5 and TRBJ2-7; D possibly uses TRBD1 or TRBD2 (5 bases each). V was clipped by 0 bases and J by 3 bases, with 15 bases between them. This CDR3 contains 16 residues. Germline V gene sequence: CDR1 MNHEY, CDR2 SVGAGI. In nucleotides, the CDR3 is TGTGCCAGCAGTTACTCCCCTCCGGGACGGATCTACGAGCAGTACTTC. Translation gives CASSYSPPGRIYEQYF.

V usage is TRBV20-1 and J usage is TRBJ2-7; a possible D gene is TRBD2 (5 bases). V was clipped by 5 bases and J by 10 bases, with 18 bases between them. The CDR3 is made up of 12 amino acids. CDR1 is DFQATT and CDR2 is SNEGSKA in the germline V gene (reference sequence). CDR3 loop: CSASVLGSDQYF. CDR3 DNA: TGCAGTGCTTCGGTACTAGGGAGCGATCAGTACTTC.